This T cell receptor beta chain was identified in a study of T cell responses to AZD1222 COVID-19 vaccine (TCRdb year 2021). Some background on the complete study: TCR sequencing covered fewer than 250 trial participants: nearly 210 given two doses of AZD1222 and 26 given two doses of MenACWY control vaccine. Trial participants were enrolled by age into 18-55, 56-69 and 70-plus year subgroups, with about 150, 27 and 61 TCR-sequenced participants respectively. General conclusions and limits of the study: Most participants were white British and females outnumbered males, and the authors suggested that clonal diversity may have been underestimated. The whole spike protein was spanned by vaccine-associated CD4 TCRs, and dominant responses were seen in regions 160-218 and 743-854. Conclusions about previously exposed vaccinees were limited because only 5 or 6 AZD1222 recipients were SARS-CoV-2 seropositive at baseline. In the small 56-69-year group, the increase in depth fell short of significance, most likely because of low power. No day 14 peak-response samples were available, so repertoires were characterized only after the peak T cell response. Reportedly, almost half of the unique spike-specific TCRs recognized epitopes lying outside the regions that are mutated in the B.1.351 and B.1.1.7 variants. After two AZD1222 doses, both the breadth and the depth of spike-specific TCRs were significantly higher than at day 0 and than in MenACWY recipients.

Cut back by 0 bases and 2 bases, the V and J ends lie 10 bases apart. The CDR3 sequence holds 15 residues, the cysteine and phenylalanine included. The DNA shown is the 45-base CDR3, in frame from base 1. The germline V gene yields MGHRA for CDR1 and YSYEKL for CDR2. In regard to this clone: Its binding antigen is unknown. No base quality information exists; no much larger clone differs at one position.

The sample's time point, from its label and the paper: about 28 days (+/-7) after the second vaccine dose. Because spike-specific TCR depth and breadth did not differ between the two schedules, AZD1222 recipients who got a second dose at roughly 4 weeks were pooled with those who got a second dose at roughly 12 weeks. The vaccinee samples were drawn from two UK trials, COV001 and COV002, one of which was a single-blind randomized controlled phase 2/3 trial testing AZD1222 (ChAdOx1 nCoV-19) in healthy adults. Trial participant PBMC samples were collected at day 0 and day 28 after the second dose for TCRbeta chain sequencing. The CDR3 regions of human TCRbeta chains were analyzed by immunosequencing. Processing in the source paper ran as follows. Repertoire TCRs were checked for matches against a reference library of SARS-CoV-2-specific TCRs that had been generated using the MIRA antigen-specificity platform. Breadth was defined as the fraction of unique TCRs that were SARS-CoV-2-associated, and depth was defined as the fraction of total T cells that were SARS-CoV-2-associated. Using the MIRA data, each spike-specific TCR was mapped to the spike region that the TCR reacts to and placed in a CD4 or CD8 class. Log10-transformed breadth and depth values were compared by one-way ANOVA with Sidak's multiple comparisons tests. Held by TCRdb, this immuneACCESS table contains in-frame sequences only and omits some clones. Under half of the omission traces to an unresolved V gene where checked; the cause of the rest is unknown. D and trimming come from the DNA, and the V and J calls and clone size come from that table. The sample table contains around 130,000 clones; only one count was recorded for 86% of them. The ten most abundant clones make up approximately 2.9% of the sample.

This clonotype originated in an adult who received the AZD1222 COVID-19 vaccine. The chain is assembled from TRBV4-1 and TRBJ1-1, and TRBD1 may be the D gene, going by 6 matching bases. Here the sequenced sample was peripheral blood, taken 28 days after the second AZD1222 dose. The CDR3 region reads CASSQEGGVNTEAFF. The DNA sequence reads TGCGCCAGCAGCCAAGAAGGGGGAGTTAACACTGAAGCTTTCTTT.